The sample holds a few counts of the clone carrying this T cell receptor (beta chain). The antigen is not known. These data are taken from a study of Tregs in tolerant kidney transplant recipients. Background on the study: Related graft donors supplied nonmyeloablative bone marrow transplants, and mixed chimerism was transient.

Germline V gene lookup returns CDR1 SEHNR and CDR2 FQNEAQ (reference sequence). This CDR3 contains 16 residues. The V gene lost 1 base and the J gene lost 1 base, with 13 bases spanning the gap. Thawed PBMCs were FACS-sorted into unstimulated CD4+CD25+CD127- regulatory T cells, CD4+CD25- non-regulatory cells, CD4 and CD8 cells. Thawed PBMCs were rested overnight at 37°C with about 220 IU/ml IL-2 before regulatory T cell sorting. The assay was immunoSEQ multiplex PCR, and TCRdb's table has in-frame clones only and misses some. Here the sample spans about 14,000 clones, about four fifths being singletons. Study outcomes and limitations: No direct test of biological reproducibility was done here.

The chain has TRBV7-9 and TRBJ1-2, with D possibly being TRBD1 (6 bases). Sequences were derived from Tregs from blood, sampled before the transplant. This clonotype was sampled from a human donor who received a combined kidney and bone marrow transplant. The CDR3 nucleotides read TGTGCCAGCAGCTTAGGAGCAGGGGTCCTTAACTATGGCTACACCTTC. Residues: CASSLGAGVLNYGYTF.